Presented here are 19 T cell receptor beta chains from one specimen sequenced in a study of T cells in localized non-small cell lung cancer. Assay used: immunoSEQ multiplex PCR; TCRdb lists only in-frame clones, some missing. Of approximately 88,000 clones detected, approximately 91% appear once; the ten largest clones hold approximately 4%. The sequences come from PBMCs, collected before any cancer treatment. The receptors derive from a woman aged 35-75 years with stage II squamous cell lung carcinoma.

The rearrangement joins TRBV7-9 to TRBJ1-1; D is unclear. Between the trimmed V and J ends, which lost 0 bases and 6 bases, there was a span of 8 bases. The CDR3 contains 13 residues. Germline CDR1 SEHNR, CDR2 FQNEAQ (reference sequence). CDR3 protein: CASSLAGGAEAFF. The DNA of the CDR3 is TGTGCCAGCAGCTTAGCAGGTGGAGCTGAAGCTTTCTTT.

The chain recombines TRBV29-1 with TRBJ2-3; D is unresolved. The germline V gene encodes CDR1 SQVTM and CDR2 ANQGSEA. The CDR3 totals 12 residues. V lost 7 bases to trimming and J lost 2 bases, with 10 bases between them. CDR3 nucleotides: TGCAGCGCGGCCCCTTCCACAGATACGCAGTATTTT. Translating it yields CSAAPSTDTQYF.

This chain connects TRBV5-6 to TRBJ2-1; D unresolved. Germline CDR1 SGHDT, CDR2 YYEEEE. The CDR3 runs 11 residues. V lost 2 bases, J lost 10 bases, and 7 bases lay in between. CDR3 region: CASSFKQEQFF. As DNA, the CDR3 is TGTGCCAGCAGCTTTAAGCAAGAGCAGTTCTTC. The whole variable domain, filled in from reference TRBV5-6 and TRBJ2-1, reads DAGVTQSPTHLIKTRGQQVTLRCSPKSGHDTVSWYQQALGQGPQFIFQYYEEEERQRGNFPDRFSGHQFPNYSSELNVNALLLGDSALYLCASSFKQEQFFGPGTRLTVL.

The chain has TRBV13 and TRBJ2-6; D call uncertain. Trimming removed 5 bases at V and 2 bases at J, with 10 bases between. The CDR3 runs 15 residues. The V gene's germline CDR1 is PRHDT and CDR2 FYEKMQ (reference sequence). The CDR3 reads CASSPRGTGANVLTF. The CDR3 coding sequence is TGTGCCAGCAGCCCCCGAGGTACTGGGGCCAACGTCCTGACTTTC.

The rearrangement uses TRBV28 and TRBJ1-4, with D possibly being TRBD1 (6 bases). Trimming took off 6 bases at V and 8 bases at J, with 19 bases between the two ends. CDR1 MDHEN and CDR2 SYDVKM come from the germline V gene. The CDR3 has 15 residues. CDR3 sequence (DNA): TGTGCCAGCAGCAGGGGCGTCCCAAGTTGGGAAAAACTGTTTTTT. The encoded protein is CASSRGVPSWEKLFF.

The DNA for the CDR3 is TGTGCCAGCAGCTTGCCTCTATCTTATGGGGACACTGAAGCTTTCTTT. It specifies CASSLPLSYGDTEAFF. The gene calls are TRBV5-6 and TRBJ1-1; D call uncertain. Germline lookup yields CDR1 SGHDT and CDR2 YYEEEE. The CDR3 runs 16 residues. V was cut by 1 base and J by 3 bases, with 16 bases left in between.

The chain couples TRBV15 to TRBJ2-2; no clear D gene. V lost 3 bases to trimming and J lost 5 bases, with 10 bases between them. Germline loops: CDR1 LNHNV, CDR2 YYDKDF (reference sequence). The CDR3 spans 14 residues. CDR3 bases: TGTGCCACCAGCAGGGTAGGGTGGACCGGGGAGCTGTTTTTT. Amino acid sequence: CATSRVGWTGELFF.

The chain combines TRBV19 with TRBJ1-1, with 10 bases matching TRBD1. The CDR3 sequence is 13 residues long. V gave up 10 bases and J gave up 1 base; unmatched junction bases: 3. Germline CDR1 reads LNHDA; CDR2 reads SQIVND (reference sequence). The CDR3 nucleotides are TGTGCCACCCGGGACAGGGGGAACACTGAAGCTTTCTTT. It encodes CATRDRGNTEAFF.

The chain has TRBV19 and TRBJ2-7; 7 bases line up with TRBD2. V shed 6 bases and J 6 bases; nucleotides not matched to a gene: 14. The CDR3 consists of 15 residues. Germline V gene sequence: CDR1 LNHDA, CDR2 SQIVND (reference sequence). In nucleotides, the CDR3 is TGTGCCAGTAGCATGGTGAGTGGGAGGGCCGCCGAGCAGTACTTC. Encoded protein: CASSMVSGRAAEQYF.

This chain uses TRBV5-4 with TRBJ2-5, with D possibly called TRBD1 or TRBD2 (5 bases each). This CDR3 contains 13 residues. With 2 bases removed from V and 3 bases from J, the gap between germline ends came to 8 bases. Germline loops: CDR1 SGHNT, CDR2 YYREEE (reference sequence). The CDR3, as DNA: TGTGCCAGCAGCTTTGGGGGAAAAGAGACCCAGTACTTC. It yields the protein CASSFGGKETQYF. Full variable domain (missing parts from reference TRBV5-4 and TRBJ2-5): ETGVTQSPTHLIKTRGQQVTLRCSSQSGHNTVSWYQQALGQGPQFIFQYYREEENGRGNFPPRFSGLQFPNYSSELNVNALELDDSALYLCASSFGGKETQYFGPGTRLLVL.

The chain recombines TRBV12-5 with TRBJ2-2; 8 bases line up with TRBD1. This CDR3 is 15 amino acids long. Germline CDR1 and CDR2: LGHNT and FRNRAP. The trim removed 5 bases at V and 1 base at J, leaving 3 bases unmatched. The CDR3 region has the DNA TGTGCTAGTGGTCTCGGACAGGGGAACACCGGGGAGCTGTTTTTT. This gives the protein CASGLGQGNTGELFF. Together with reference TRBV12-5 and TRBJ2-2, the CDR3 gives the full variable domain: DARVTQTPRHKVTEMGQEVTMRCQPILGHNTVFWYRQTMMQGLELLAYFRNRAPLDDSGMPKDRFSAEMPDATLATLKIQPSEPRDSAVYFCASGLGQGNTGELFFGEGSRLTVL.

The chain carries TRBV6-5 and TRBJ2-2; 11 bases line up with TRBD2. The CDR3 has 15 amino acids. V shed 7 bases, J shed 4 bases, and the junction held 5 bases outside the gene matches. Germline-derived CDR1 and CDR2 are MNHEY and SVGAGI. CDR3 region: CASTGLAGGTGELFF. DNA of the CDR3: TGTGCCAGCACGGGGCTAGCGGGAGGCACCGGGGAGCTGTTTTTT.

The genes are TRBV18 and TRBJ2-7; tentatively, D is TRBD2 (6 bases). This CDR3 region has 13 residues. Germline V gene sequence: CDR1 KGHSH, CDR2 LQKENI. V dropped 3 bases and J dropped 6 bases, with 12 bases sitting between them. Here the CDR3 DNA reads TGTGCCAGCTCACCCTCGGACGGGGGCGAGCAGTACTTC. Its protein is CASSPSDGGEQYF.

The genes are TRBV29-1 and TRBJ2-1, with D tentatively TRBD2 (5 bases). The germline CDR1 and CDR2 sequences are SQVTM and ANQGSEA. V was clipped by 7 bases and J by 1 base, with 8 bases between them. There are 12 residues in the CDR3. CDR3 region: CSGRRSYNEQFF. The CDR3 DNA sequence: TGCAGCGGGAGGAGGTCCTACAATGAGCAGTTCTTC.

This sequence joins TRBV6-1 and TRBJ1-1; D is ambiguous. The CDR3 covers 13 residues. V was pared by 4 bases and J by 2 bases, with 8 bases between. From germline, CDR1 is MNHNS and CDR2 SASEGT. DNA for the CDR3: TGTGCCAGCAGTGGAAACGGAAACACTGAAGCTTTCTTT. Translated: CASSGNGNTEAFF.

V usage is TRBV5-8 and J usage is TRBJ1-5; D perhaps matches TRBD1 (5 bases). Deletions cut 0 bases from V and 1 base from J, with 17 bases between. Germline V CDR1 and CDR2: SGHTS, YDEGEE. The CDR3 has 18 amino acids. CDR3 protein: CASSLGLKGWRSNQPQHF. The CDR3 DNA reads as TGTGCCAGCAGCTTGGGGTTAAAGGGGTGGAGGAGCAATCAGCCCCAGCATTTT. The full variable domain, in which reference TRBV5-8 and TRBJ1-5 provide the parts outside the CDR3, is EAGVTQSPTHLIKTRGQQATLRCSPISGHTSVYWYQQALGLGLQFLLWYDEGEERNRGNFPPRFSGRQFPNYSSELNVNALELEDSALYLCASSLGLKGWRSNQPQHFGDGTRLSIL.

This clone appeared once. The chain recombines TRBV2 with TRBJ1-2; TRBD1 aligns across 7 bases. This CDR3 contains 13 residues. V gave up 9 bases and J gave up 4 bases; unmatched junction bases: 8. Germline V gene lookup returns CDR1 SNHLY and CDR2 FYNNEI. For the CDR3, the DNA is TGTGCCAGAAAAACGACAGGGACCTATGGCTACACCTTC. Residues: CARKTTGTYGYTF. The variable domain in full, completed from reference TRBV2 and TRBJ1-2, reads EPEVTQTPSHQVTQMGQEVILRCVPISNHLYFYWYRQILGQKVEFLVSFYNNEISEKSEIFDDQFSVERPDGSNFTLKIRSTKLEDSAMYFCARKTTGTYGYTFGSGTRLTVV.

The J gene is TRBJ1-2, the V gene TRBV6-1; 8 bases fit TRBD1. The CDR3 totals 15 residues. The V gene's germline CDR1 is MNHNS and CDR2 SASEGT. Unmatched junction bases numbered 5, after V lost 1 base and J lost 4 bases. CDR3 DNA sequence: TGTGCCAGCAGTGAAGATCTGGACAGGGCCTATGGCTACACCTTC. It yields the protein CASSEDLDRAYGYTF.

V gene TRBV18 combines with J gene TRBJ1-3; D remains unclear. From germline, CDR1 is KGHSH and CDR2 LQKENI. CDR3 length: 11 residues. The V end was cut by 5 bases, the J end by 4 bases, with 3 bases between. The CDR3 sequence is CASSEGNTIYF. CDR3 bases: TGTGCCAGCTCAGAAGGAAACACCATATATTTT. The complete variable domain, with remaining parts taken from reference TRBV18 and TRBJ1-3, reads NAGVMQNPRHLVRRRGQEARLRCSPMKGHSHVYWYRQLPEEGLKFMVYLQKENIIDESGMPKERFSAEFPKEGPSILRIQQVVRGDSAAYFCASSEGNTIYFGEGSWLTVV.